These T cell receptor beta chains were read from a single sample in a study of CD8 T cells in ankylosing spondylitis. TCRdb re-called the 5' RACE reads through MiXCR, storing one row per CDR3 protein. The top ten clones hold about 14% of a sample with about 330,000 distinct CDR3 sequences, roughly 8% of them seen once. Sequenced sample: blood, either unsorted or a sorted T cell fraction (not recorded which). These receptors came from a male donor with ankylosing spondylitis. CDR3s include the opening cysteine and the closing phenylalanine or tryptophan. D genes are given only for firm matches. Expanded clones are given a class, and other clones once, few, many or no size at all.

TRBV4-1	-	TRBJ2-7	-	TGCGCCAGCAGCCACCCCGGCTGGGACGAGCAGTACTTC	CASSHPGWDEQYF
TRBV4-1	-	TRBJ2-1	-	TGCGCCAGCAGCTCCCCGCGTGGGGAGAAAAGGGCAAATGAGCAGTTCTTC	CASSSPRGEKRANEQFF
TRBV7-3	-	TRBJ2-7	-	TGTGCCAGCAGCTTAGGGGCCAAGACGGGGCAGTACTTC	CASSLGAKTGQYF
TRBV18	TRBD1	TRBJ2-3	-	TGTGCCAGCGCCCCGACAGGGGGGTGGGATACGCAGTATTTT	CASAPTGGWDTQYF
TRBV4-2	-	TRBJ1-5	-	TGTGCCAGCAGCCAAGAGGGGGGGGTTCAGCCCCAGCATTTT	CASSQEGGVQPQHF
TRBV11-2	TRBD1	TRBJ2-3	few	TGTGCCAGCAGCCCAATACAGGGGGCAGATACGCAGTATTTT	CASSPIQGADTQYF
TRBV12-3/TRBV12-4	-	TRBJ2-7	-	TGTGCCAGCAGTTTAGCGGGAGGTCGCTCCGAGCAGTACTTC	CASSLAGGRSEQYF
TRBV24-1	-	TRBJ2-1	-	TGTGCCACCAGTGCTGGGGGCTCCTACAATGAGCAGTTCTTC	CATSAGGSYNEQFF
TRBV12-3/TRBV12-4	-	TRBJ2-7	many	TGTGCCAGCAGTTCCACCGGGACCCCCCACTACGAGCAGTACTTC	CASSSTGTPHYEQYF
TRBV7-3	-	TRBJ2-3	-	TGTGCCAGCAGCTTATCGCAGGCAGATACGCAGTATTTT	CASSLSQADTQYF
TRBV6-1	TRBD2	TRBJ2-7	many	TGTGCCAGCAGGAGCGGACTAGCGGCTTACGAGCAGTACTTC	CASRSGLAAYEQYF
TRBV20-1	-	TRBJ2-7	-	TGCAGTGCTAGAGATCGCGGGAACACCTACGAGCAGTACTTC	CSARDRGNTYEQYF
TRBV3-1	-	TRBJ2-3	few	TGTGCCAGCAGCTCGGCCCGGGTTGATACGCAGTATTTT	CASSSARVDTQYF
TRBV5-1	-	TRBJ2-7	few	TGCGCCAGCAGCTCCGACGGAACCTACGAGCAGTACTTC	CASSSDGTYEQYF
TRBV6-1	-	TRBJ1-5	-	TGTGCCAGCAGATCAAACAGGGGCAATCAGCCCCAGCATTTT	CASRSNRGNQPQHF
TRBV29-1	TRBD2	TRBJ2-3	few	TGCAGCGTTCCCGGGACTAGTGCAGATACGCAGTATTTT	CSVPGTSADTQYF
TRBV24-1	-	TRBJ2-1	many	TGTGCCACCCACGGCGGGAAGACCTACAATGAGCAGTTCTTC	CATHGGKTYNEQFF
TRBV11-1	TRBD1	TRBJ1-1	many	TGTGCCAGCAGTCAGCCGGGACAGGGTATGAAGGGGGTGAACACTGAAGCTTTCTTT	CASSQPGQGMKGVNTEAFF
TRBV20-1	TRBD2	TRBJ2-7	-	TGCAGTGCTAGAGACCGGACTAGCGGGAGGCATGAGCAGTACTTC	CSARDRTSGRHEQYF
TRBV24-1	-	TRBJ2-2	many	TGTGCCACCAGTGATCCCTGGACAGCCACCGGGGAGCTGTTTTTT	CATSDPWTATGELFF
TRBV4-1	TRBD1	TRBJ1-3	few	TGCGCCAGCAGCCAAGATTTTGGGACAGCGCGGTTAACTCTAAACACCATATATTTT	CASSQDFGTARLTLNTIYF
TRBV20-1	TRBD2	TRBJ2-5	-	TGCAGTGCTAAGGGACTAGCTGAGACCCAGTACTTC	CSAKGLAETQYF
TRBV4-3	TRBD1	TRBJ2-7	-	TGCGCCAGCAGCCAAGATTATGGGACAGCCTCCTACGAGCAGTACTTC	CASSQDYGTASYEQYF
TRBV7-9	-	TRBJ2-1	few	TGTGCCAGCAGCCCTCGCACCGGTTTCACTGAGCAGTTCTTC	CASSPRTGFTEQFF
TRBV29-1	-	TRBJ2-2	many	TGCAGCGCCTTGAGGAGGAGAACCGGGGAGCTGTTTTTT	CSALRRRTGELFF
TRBV20-1	-	TRBJ1-4	-	TGCAGTGCTGGGGAACAGGGCTGGAGCGAAAAACTGTTTTTT	CSAGEQGWSEKLFF
TRBV7-9	-	TRBJ2-3	many	TGTGCCAGCAGCTTCCGGACTAACCGAGAGCAGTATTTT	CASSFRTNREQYF
TRBV6-5	-	TRBJ2-2	few	TGTGCCAGCAGTTACGACAGGTCCGTCGGGGAGCTGTTTTTT	CASSYDRSVGELFF
TRBV7-6	-	TRBJ1-2	few	TGTGCCAGCAGCTTAATCGGGCAGGGTGGGGGCTACACCTTC	CASSLIGQGGGYTF
TRBV4-1	-	TRBJ1-5	few	TGCGCCGGCAGCCGCACAGGGAGAGGTGGCAATCAGCCCCAGCATTTT	CAGSRTGRGGNQPQHF
TRBV10-3	-	TRBJ2-7	-	TGTGCCATCAGTGAGTCGAGCAGCGTCTACGAGCAGTACTTC	CAISESSSVYEQYF
TRBV27	TRBD2	TRBJ2-7	-	TGTGCCAGCAGTCTCTACAGACTAGCGGGTGCCTACGAGCAGTACTTC	CASSLYRLAGAYEQYF
TRBV12-3/TRBV12-4	TRBD1	TRBJ1-5	-	TGTGCCAGCAGTCCCCTACAGGGGCGCGACCAGCCCCAGCATTTT	CASSPLQGRDQPQHF
TRBV5-5	-	TRBJ1-1	few	TGTGCCAGCAGCTCCCGGACGATACTCACTGAAGCTTTCTTT	CASSSRTILTEAFF
TRBV9	-	TRBJ1-4	few	TGTGCCAGCAGCGTAGTGGGCGGCGATGAAAAACTGTTTTTT	CASSVVGGDEKLFF
TRBV6-2/TRBV6-3	-	TRBJ1-5	few	TGTGCCAGCAGCCTACAGGGTTTAGTCAAGCCCCAGCATTTT	CASSLQGLVKPQHF
TRBV20-1	TRBD2	TRBJ2-7	-	TGCAGTGCTAGACTAGCGGGAGGCCACGAGCAGTACTTC	CSARLAGGHEQYF
TRBV29-1	-	TRBJ2-5	many	TGCAGCGTTGGAATTTGGCCCGGGATGGAGACCCAGTACTTC	CSVGIWPGMETQYF
TRBV25-1	-	TRBJ2-1	-	TGTGCCAGCAGTGCCGGGACAGCGGAGGGAGGCTCCTACAATGAGCAGTTCTTC	CASSAGTAEGGSYNEQFF
TRBV6-5	-	TRBJ1-3	many	TGTGCCAGCAGTTACTCAGTGGGGCACCTCTCTGGAAACACCATATATTTT	CASSYSVGHLSGNTIYF
TRBV12-3/TRBV12-4	-	TRBJ1-1	-	TGTGCCAGCAGTTTGGGGATCTCAGGGAACACTGAAGCTTTCTTT	CASSLGISGNTEAFF
TRBV5-1	TRBD1	TRBJ1-6	few	TGCGCCAGCAGCTTAGGAGCCCCGGGACAGCAAAATTCACCCCTCCACTTT	CASSLGAPGQQNSPLHF
TRBV11-2	TRBD1	TRBJ2-2	few	TGTGCCAGCAGCCAAGTCGGGACAGTGAACACCGGGGAGCTGTTTTTT	CASSQVGTVNTGELFF
TRBV29-1	TRBD2	TRBJ2-5	many	TGCAGCGTTGAAGGCGCGGGAGGTGGAGAGACCCAGTACTTC	CSVEGAGGGETQYF
TRBV5-1	-	TRBJ2-5	-	TGCGCCAGCAGCCCTTTGCGAGGGGCCCAAGAGACCCAGTACTTC	CASSPLRGAQETQYF